The rows below give T cell receptor beta chains drawn from one sample of a study of cytomegalovirus exposure and HLA in healthy donors. Sequencing used immunoSEQ multiplex PCR; TCRdb keeps in-frame clones, though not all of them. The table shows some 99,000 clones, with around 73% occurring only once. The sequenced sample consisted of PBMCs. Receptors originate from a middle-aged man in good health and CMV-seronegative. Each CDR3 is given with its conserved first and last residue. D genes are given only for firm matches. Clone size appears in some rows only: once, few, many, or a class for an expanded clone.

>TRBJ2-4|few|TRBD1|TRBV6-5
TGTGCCAGCAGTTTCACCAGACAGGGGGCCAAAAACATTCAGTACTTC
CASSFTRQGAKNIQYF
>TRBJ2-2|-|-|TRBV19
TGTGCCAGTAGGGACCGGGACACGAACACCGGGGAGCTGTTTTTT
CASRDRDTNTGELFF
>TRBJ1-5|-|TRBD1|TRBV7-9
TGTGCCAGCAGCACAGAGGGGGCTGAGGGACAGCCCCAGCATTTT
CASSTEGAEGQPQHF
>TRBJ2-1|few|TRBD2|TRBV11-2
TGTGCCAGCAGCATCGGGACTAGCGGGGGCCCGAGCTCCTACAATGAGCAGTTCTTC
CASSIGTSGGPSSYNEQFF
>TRBJ2-5|-|TRBD1|TRBV5-1
TGCGCCAGCAGCTTGGAGGGGGCGATGGGAGAGACCCAGTACTTC
CASSLEGAMGETQYF
>TRBJ2-5|-|TRBD2|TRBV4-1
TGCGCCAGCAGCCTTCGGACTAGCCAAGAGACCCAGTACTTC
CASSLRTSQETQYF
>TRBJ2-5|-|-|TRBV6-6
TGTGCCAGCGGGCGGGTCCAAGAGACCCAGTACTTC
CASGRVQETQYF
>TRBJ1-4|-|TRBD1|TRBV9
TGTGCCAGCAGCATAGGACAGGGAGCCGAAAAACTGTTTTTT
CASSIGQGAEKLFF
>TRBJ2-5|-|-|TRBV5-1
TGCGCCAGCAGCTTTCCCGAGACAGTCCAAGAGACCCAGTACTTC
CASSFPETVQETQYF
>TRBJ2-2|-|TRBD1|TRBV25-1
TGTGCCGGCAGAGGACCGGGGACAGGGAGCGCCGGGGAGCTGTTTTTT
CAGRGPGTGSAGELFF
>TRBJ2-7|-|-|TRBV7-3
TGTGCCAGCAGCTCCCCCTTTGGGGGGGCCTTCTTTCCCGACGAGCAGTACTTC
CASSSPFGGAFFPDEQYF
>TRBJ2-7|-|-|TRBV11-2
TGTGCCAGCAGCTTAAACGCCGGACTGCCGGGATTC
CASSLNAGLPGF
>TRBJ1-4|-|-|TRBV9
TGTGCCAGCAGCGCAGGGACTCCTGGGCGTGAAAAACTGTTTTTT
CASSAGTPGREKLFF
>TRBJ1-2|-|-|TRBV14
TGTGCCAGCAGCCAAGATGGAAGGGGGATCTATGGCTACACCTTC
CASSQDGRGIYGYTF
>TRBJ2-7|-|-|TRBV7-6
TGTGCCAGCAGCCGACAGGCCGACTCCACGGGAGAGCAGTACTTC
CASSRQADSTGEQYF
>TRBJ2-7|-|-|TRBV4-3
TGCGCCAGCAGCCAAGAAATTAGCGTTAGCTCCTACGAGCAGTACTTC
CASSQEISVSSYEQYF
>TRBJ2-5|-|TRBD1|TRBV7-8
TGTGCCAGCAGCCCCGAGACAGGGGGGCGCAAGACCCAGTACTTC
CASSPETGGRKTQYF
>TRBJ1-4|-|-|TRBV7-3
TGTGCCAGCAGCTGGACAGTTAATGAAAAACTGTTTTTT
CASSWTVNEKLFF
>TRBJ2-2|-|TRBD1|TRBV6-1
TGTGCCAGCCAAAGGGCGACAGGGTGGAGCGGGGAGCTGTTTTTT
CASQRATGWSGELFF
>TRBJ1-1|-|TRBD1|TRBV7-9
TGTGCCAGCAGCTTATCCGGACAGGGTGGGAACACTGAAGCTTTCTTT
CASSLSGQGGNTEAFF
>TRBJ1-6|few|-|TRBV4-3
TGCGCCAGCAGCCAAGCATCCAGGGAATCACCCCTCCACTTT
CASSQASRESPLHF
>TRBJ2-7|-|TRBD1|TRBV7-2
TGTGCCAGCAGCCCCCAGACAGGGGGGGCCTACGAGCAGTACTTC
CASSPQTGGAYEQYF
>TRBJ1-2|-|-|TRBV5-6
TGTGCCAGCAGCTTGGGACAGCCCGGGCGGGGCTACACCTTC
CASSLGQPGRGYTF
>TRBJ2-1|-|-|TRBV11-3
TGTGCCAGCAGCTTAGGGAGGGGGCCCAATGAGCAGTTCTTC
CASSLGRGPNEQFF
>TRBJ1-1|few|TRBD1|TRBV11-2
TGTGCCAGCAGCTACTGGGACAGTTTAAACACTGAAGCTTTCTTT
CASSYWDSLNTEAFF
>TRBJ1-3|-|-|TRBV7-6
TGTGCCAGCAGACGATCTAGCTCTGGAAACACCATATATTTT
CASRRSSSGNTIYF
>TRBJ2-7|-|-|TRBV29-1
TGCAGCGAGGGGTGGAGGGGAAGTCACGAGCAGTACTTC
CSEGWRGSHEQYF
>TRBJ2-3|-|TRBD2|TRBV28
TGTGCCAGCAGCTCAGGACTAGCGGGGGTCACAGATACGCAGTATTTT
CASSSGLAGVTDTQYF
>TRBJ2-5|few|-|TRBV7-9
TGTGCCAGCAGCGCACATTTCGGGACTGGGGAGACCCAGTACTTC
CASSAHFGTGETQYF
>TRBJ2-5|-|TRBD1|TRBV29-1
TGCAGCGTTGCGGACCGGGACAGGGGACAAGAGACCCAGTACTTC
CSVADRDRGQETQYF
>TRBJ1-6|-|-|TRBV19
TGTGCCAGTAGTATTGAACAGATTAATTCACCCCTCCACTTT
CASSIEQINSPLHF
>TRBJ1-2|-|TRBD1|TRBV6-6
TGTGCCAGCAGTTACCCCGACAGGGGAGATGGCTACACCTTC
CASSYPDRGDGYTF
>TRBJ2-2|-|TRBD1|TRBV4-2
TGTGCCAGCAGCCAAACGACAGGGGGCACCGGGGAGCTGTTTTTT
CASSQTTGGTGELFF
>TRBJ1-4|-|-|TRBV7-2
TGTGCCAGCAGCTTAGTGTATAATGAAAAACTGTTTTTT
CASSLVYNEKLFF
>TRBJ2-2|-|TRBD2|TRBV19
TGTGCCAGTAAGAACGAGCGGGGGACCGGGGAGCTGTTTTTT
CASKNERGTGELFF
>TRBJ2-5|-|TRBD1|TRBV4-1
TGCGCCAGCAGCCAAGGGGACAGGGGTGGAGAGACCCAGTACTTC
CASSQGDRGGETQYF
>TRBJ2-2|-|-|TRBV4-3
TGCGCCAGCAGCGGAGAACAGGGTCACTTTGACACCGGGGAGCTGTTTTTT
CASSGEQGHFDTGELFF
>TRBJ2-1|-|TRBD2|TRBV4-3
TGCGCCAGCAGCCAAGAGGGAGCGGGGGGGCCGAATGAGCAGTTCTTC
CASSQEGAGGPNEQFF
>TRBJ2-4|-|TRBD1|TRBV7-8
TGTGCCAGCAGCCCAGCCGGGACAGGGGAGATTCAGTACTTC
CASSPAGTGEIQYF